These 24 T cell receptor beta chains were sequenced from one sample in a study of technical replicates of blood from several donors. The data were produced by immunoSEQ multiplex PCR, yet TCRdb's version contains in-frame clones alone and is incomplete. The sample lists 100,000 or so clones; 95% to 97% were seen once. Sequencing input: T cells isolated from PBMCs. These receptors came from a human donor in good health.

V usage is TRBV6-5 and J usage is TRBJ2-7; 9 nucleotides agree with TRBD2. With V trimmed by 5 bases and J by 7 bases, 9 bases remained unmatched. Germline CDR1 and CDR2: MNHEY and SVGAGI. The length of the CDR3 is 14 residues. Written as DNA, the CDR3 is TGTGCCAGCAGTACGGGGGCTAGCGGGACTGAGCAGTACTTC. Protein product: CASSTGASGTEQYF.

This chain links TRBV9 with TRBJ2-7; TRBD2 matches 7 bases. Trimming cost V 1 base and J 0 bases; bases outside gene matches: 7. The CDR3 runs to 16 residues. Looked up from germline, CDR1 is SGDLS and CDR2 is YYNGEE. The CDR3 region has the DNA TGTGCCAGCAGCGTAAGTCTAGCGGTCAACTCCTACGAGCAGTACTTC. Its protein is CASSVSLAVNSYEQYF.

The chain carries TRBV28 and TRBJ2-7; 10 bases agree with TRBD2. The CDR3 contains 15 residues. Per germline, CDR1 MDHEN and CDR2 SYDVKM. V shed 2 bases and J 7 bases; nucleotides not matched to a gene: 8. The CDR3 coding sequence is TGTGCCAGCAGTTTAGGGCTAGCGGGAGTAAGTGAGCAGTACTTC. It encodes CASSLGLAGVSEQYF.

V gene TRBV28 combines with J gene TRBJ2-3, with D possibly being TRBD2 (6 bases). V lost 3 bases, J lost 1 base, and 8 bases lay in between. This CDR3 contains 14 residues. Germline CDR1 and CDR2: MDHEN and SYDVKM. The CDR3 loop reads CASSLERGTDTQYF. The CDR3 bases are TGTGCCAGCAGTTTGGAGCGGGGCACAGATACGCAGTATTTT.

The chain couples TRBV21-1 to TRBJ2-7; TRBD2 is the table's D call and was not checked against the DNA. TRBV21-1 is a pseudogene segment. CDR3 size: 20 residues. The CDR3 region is CASSKEGQSKTSGWTYEQYF. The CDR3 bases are TGTGCCAGCAGCAAAGAAGGACAGAGCAAGACTAGCGGTTGGACCTACGAGCAGTACTTC.

The CDR3 DNA follows: TGTGCCAGCAGCTTTTTCCCCGTCAGCGGGAGGGCCGTCACGAGAATAGAGACCCAGTACTTC. This sequence encodes CASSFFPVSGRAVTRIETQYF. V and J are TRBV27 and TRBJ2-5; 10 bases agree with TRBD2. J gave up 4 bases and V 6 bases, and 26 bases lay outside the gene matches. From germline, CDR1 is MNHEY and CDR2 SMNVEV (reference sequence). The CDR3 has 21 residues.

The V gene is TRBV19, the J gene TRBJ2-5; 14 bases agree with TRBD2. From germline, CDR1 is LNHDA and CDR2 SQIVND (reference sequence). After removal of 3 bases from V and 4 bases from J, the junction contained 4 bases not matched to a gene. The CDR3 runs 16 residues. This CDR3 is CASSIPTSGRAETQYF. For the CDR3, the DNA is TGTGCCAGTAGTATTCCGACTAGCGGGAGGGCAGAGACCCAGTACTTC.

CDR3 region: CASSQGLAGTDTQYF. CDR3 nucleotide sequence: TGTGCCAGCAGCCAAGGACTAGCGGGCACAGATACGCAGTATTTT. The chain recombines TRBV5-4 with TRBJ2-3; 10 bases fit TRBD2. The germline V gene encodes CDR1 SGHNT and CDR2 YYREEE (reference sequence). V lost 4 bases to trimming and J lost 1 base; unmatched junction nucleotides: 3. This CDR3 has 15 residues.

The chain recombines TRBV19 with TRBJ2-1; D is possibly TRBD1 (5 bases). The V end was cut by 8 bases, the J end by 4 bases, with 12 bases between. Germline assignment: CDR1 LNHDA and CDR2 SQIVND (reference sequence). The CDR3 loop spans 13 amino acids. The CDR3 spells CASGSGAYNEQFF. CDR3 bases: TGTGCCAGTGGGTCTGGGGCTTACAATGAGCAGTTCTTC.

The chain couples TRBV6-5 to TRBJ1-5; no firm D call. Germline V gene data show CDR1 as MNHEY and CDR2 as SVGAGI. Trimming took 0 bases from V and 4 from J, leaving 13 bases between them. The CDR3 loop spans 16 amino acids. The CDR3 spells CASSYSFGSQNQPQHF. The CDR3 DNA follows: TGTGCCAGCAGTTACTCGTTCGGGAGCCAGAATCAGCCCCAGCATTTT.

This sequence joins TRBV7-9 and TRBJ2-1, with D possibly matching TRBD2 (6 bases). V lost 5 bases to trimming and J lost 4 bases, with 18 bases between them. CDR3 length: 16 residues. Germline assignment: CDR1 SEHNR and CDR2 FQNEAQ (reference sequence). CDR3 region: CASSTPQGLGYNEQFF. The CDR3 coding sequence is TGTGCCAGCAGCACACCGCAGGGACTTGGGTACAATGAGCAGTTCTTC.

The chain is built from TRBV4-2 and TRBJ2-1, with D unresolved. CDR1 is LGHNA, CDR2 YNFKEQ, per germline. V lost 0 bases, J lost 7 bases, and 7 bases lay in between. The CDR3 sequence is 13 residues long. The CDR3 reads CASSQDGPNEQFF. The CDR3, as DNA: TGTGCCAGCAGCCAAGACGGTCCAAATGAGCAGTTCTTC.

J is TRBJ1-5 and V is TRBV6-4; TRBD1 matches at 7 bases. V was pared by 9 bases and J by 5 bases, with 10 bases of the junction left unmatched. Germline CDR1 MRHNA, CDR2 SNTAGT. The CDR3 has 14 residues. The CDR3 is CARVKTGSDQPQHF. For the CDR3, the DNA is TGTGCCAGGGTTAAGACAGGGAGTGATCAGCCCCAGCATTTT.

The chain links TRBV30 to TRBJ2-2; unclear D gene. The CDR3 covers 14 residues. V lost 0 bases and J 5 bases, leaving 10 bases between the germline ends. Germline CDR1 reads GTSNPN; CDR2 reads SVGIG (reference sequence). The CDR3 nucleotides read TGTGCCTGGAGTGTACGCTTAGAGACCGGGGAGCTGTTTTTT. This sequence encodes CAWSVRLETGELFF. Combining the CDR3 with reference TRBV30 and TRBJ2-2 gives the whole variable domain SQTIHQWPATLVQPVGSPLSLECTVEGTSNPNLYWYRQAAGRGLQLLFYSVGIGQISSEVPQNLSASRPQDRQFILSSKKLLLSDSGFYLCAWSVRLETGELFFGEGSRLTVL.

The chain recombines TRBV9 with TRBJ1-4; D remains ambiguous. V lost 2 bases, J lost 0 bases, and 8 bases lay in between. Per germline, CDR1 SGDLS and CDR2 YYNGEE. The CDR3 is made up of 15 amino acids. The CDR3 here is CASSVEAATNEKLFF. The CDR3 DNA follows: TGTGCCAGCAGCGTGGAGGCAGCAACTAATGAAAAACTGTTTTTT. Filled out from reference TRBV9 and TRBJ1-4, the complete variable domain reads DSGVTQTPKHLITATGQRVTLRCSPRSGDLSVYWYQQSLDQGLQFLIQYYNGEERAKGNILERFSAQQFPDLHSELNLSSLELGDSALYFCASSVEAATNEKLFFGSGTQLSVL.

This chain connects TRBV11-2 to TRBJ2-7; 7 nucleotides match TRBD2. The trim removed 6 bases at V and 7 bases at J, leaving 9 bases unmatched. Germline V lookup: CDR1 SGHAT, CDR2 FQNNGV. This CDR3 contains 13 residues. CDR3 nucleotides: TGTGCCAGCAGTGGAACTAGCGACCGTGAGCAGTACTTC. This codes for CASSGTSDREQYF.

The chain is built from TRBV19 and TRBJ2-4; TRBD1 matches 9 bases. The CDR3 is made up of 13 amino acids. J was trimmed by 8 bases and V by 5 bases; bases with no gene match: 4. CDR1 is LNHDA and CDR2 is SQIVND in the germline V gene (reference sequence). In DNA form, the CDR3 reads TGTGCCAGTAGTCAAAGACAGGGGGACATTCAGTACTTC. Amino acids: CASSQRQGDIQYF. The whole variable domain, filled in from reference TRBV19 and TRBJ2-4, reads DGGITQSPKYLFRKEGQNVTLSCEQNLNHDAMYWYRQDPGQGLRLIYYSQIVNDFQKGDIAEGYSVSREKKESFPLTVTSAQKNPTAFYLCASSQRQGDIQYFGAGTRLSVL.

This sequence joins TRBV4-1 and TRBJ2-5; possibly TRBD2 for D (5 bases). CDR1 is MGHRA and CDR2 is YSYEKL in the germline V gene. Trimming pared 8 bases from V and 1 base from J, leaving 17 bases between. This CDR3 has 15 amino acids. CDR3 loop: CASGAELGFQETQYF. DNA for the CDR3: TGCGCCAGCGGAGCGGAGCTGGGTTTCCAAGAGACCCAGTACTTC.

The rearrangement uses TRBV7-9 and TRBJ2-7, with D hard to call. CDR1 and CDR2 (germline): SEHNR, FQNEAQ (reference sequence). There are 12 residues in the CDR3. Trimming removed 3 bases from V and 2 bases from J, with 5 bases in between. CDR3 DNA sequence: TGTGCCAGCAGCTTCAGTCCCTACGAGCAGTACTTC. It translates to CASSFSPYEQYF.

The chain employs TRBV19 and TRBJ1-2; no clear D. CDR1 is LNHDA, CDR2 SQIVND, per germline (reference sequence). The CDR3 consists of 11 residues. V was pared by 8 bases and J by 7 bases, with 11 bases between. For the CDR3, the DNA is TGTGCCAGTTCATGGGCCGTTGGCTACACCTTC. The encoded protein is CASSWAVGYTF.

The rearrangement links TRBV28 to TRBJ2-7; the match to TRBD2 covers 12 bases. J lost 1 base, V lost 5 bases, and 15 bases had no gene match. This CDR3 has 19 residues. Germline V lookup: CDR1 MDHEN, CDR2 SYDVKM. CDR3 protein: CASSPWTSGVRQISYEQYF. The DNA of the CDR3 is TGTGCCAGCAGTCCATGGACTAGCGGGGTAAGACAAATATCCTACGAGCAGTACTTC.

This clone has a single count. CDR3 in amino acids: CASSLRTGSGANVLTF. CDR3 nucleotides: TGTGCCAGCAGCTTGAGGACAGGCTCTGGGGCCAACGTCCTGACTTTC. The V and J genes are TRBV7-3 and TRBJ2-6, with 7 bases aligning to TRBD1. Germline V gene sequence: CDR1 SGHTA, CDR2 FQGTGA. The CDR3 sequence is 16 residues long. Unmatched junction bases numbered 2, after V lost 3 bases and J lost 0 bases.

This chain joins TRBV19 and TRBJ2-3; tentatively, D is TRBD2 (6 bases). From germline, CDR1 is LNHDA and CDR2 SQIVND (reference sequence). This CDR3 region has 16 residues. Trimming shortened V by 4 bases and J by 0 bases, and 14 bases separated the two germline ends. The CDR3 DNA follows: TGTGCCAGTAGTACCGGGACTGCCAAAAGCACAGATACGCAGTATTTT. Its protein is CASSTGTAKSTDTQYF.

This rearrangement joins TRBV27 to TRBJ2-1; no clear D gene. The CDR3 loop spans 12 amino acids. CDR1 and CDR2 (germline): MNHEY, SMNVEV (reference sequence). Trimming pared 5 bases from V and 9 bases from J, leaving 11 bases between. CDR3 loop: CASSIKLGEQFF. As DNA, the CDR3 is TGTGCCAGCAGTATAAAACTTGGTGAGCAGTTCTTC.